The rows below give T cell receptor beta chains drawn from one sample of a study of T cell changes during pregnancy in multiple sclerosis. Only in-frame clones appear in the TCRdb table, and some are missing; sequencing was by immunoSEQ multiplex PCR. The sample consists of 65,000 to 90,000 clones, around 90% of them appearing once. The sample consisted of peripheral blood, taken in the second trimester of pregnancy. These TCRs come from a female donor with multiple sclerosis, enrolled in a pregnancy study. CDR3s leave out the opening cysteine and the closing phenylalanine or tryptophan.

TRBJ2-1 9 TRBV14 ASSQGEKHF
TRBJ1-3 14 TRBV19 ASSATGISTGNTIY
TRBJ2-1 12 TRBV6-6 ASSPRFSYNEQF
TRBJ2-3 14 TRBV7-2 ASSSGTSGITDTQY
TRBJ2-3 13 TRBV2 ASSRLAGGTDTQY
TRBJ1-6 12 TRBV28 ASSLTGFNSPLH
TRBJ1-3 13 TRBV19 ASRGQGALGNTIY
TRBJ2-7 13 TRBV9 ASSGGGQGLYEQY
TRBJ1-4 14 TRBV7-3 ASSWPGTPTNEKLF
TRBJ2-7 12 TRBV7-2 ASSFSSGSYEQY
TRBJ2-7 13 TRBV10-3 AIQKTGTGTYEQY
TRBJ1-1 13 TRBV7-2 ASSKPGQLNTEAF
TRBJ2-6 14 TRBV9 ASTIGVGAGANVLT
TRBJ1-1 12 TRBV7-9 ASRPQGLRTEAF
TRBJ2-1 13 TRBV6-1 ASSGETSGSNEQF
TRBJ2-1 12 TRBV7-9 ASSTPGSPREQF
TRBJ2-7 11 TRBV11-2 ASSFLSSYEQY
TRBJ2-5 13 TRBV9 ASSPTPTGTETQY
TRBJ2-7 16 TRBV9 ASSVGLAGNQQGYEQY
TRBJ1-1 9 TRBV28 ASSLLSEAF
TRBJ2-2 17 TRBV27 ASSPSPRLAGGRAGELF
TRBJ1-1 13 TRBV5-6 ASSRNRLPNTEAF
TRBJ1-1 13 TRBV7-8 ASSPGDRRNTEAF
TRBJ2-2 14 TRBV7-9 ASSLGDRVYTGELF
TRBJ1-4 13 TRBV18 ASSQNVETNEKLF
TRBJ2-7 11 TRBV7-6 ASSPMGHVEQY
TRBJ2-2 13 TRBV9 ASSVDGANTGELF
TRBJ1-6 12 TRBV6-6 ASSQDSFNSPLH
TRBJ2-7 13 TRBV6-1 ASSERTSGGYEQY
TRBJ2-5 14 TRBV15 ATSREGTLIQETQY
TRBJ1-6 14 TRBV5-1 ASSFLEDGPNSPLH
TRBJ1-2 14 TRBV5-6 ASNVPRDYRNYGYT
TRBJ1-1 10 TRBV6-1 ASRDNRREAF
TRBJ2-2 14 TRBV11-3 ASSQGQGAGTGELF
TRBJ1-4 12 TRBV28 ASSKRGSNEKLF
TRBJ2-1 15 TRBV2 ASTGTSGGVPGNEQF
TRBJ2-5 11 TRBV7-3 ASSPGGEETQY
TRBJ2-7 11 TRBV9 ASSAPLTGEQY
TRBJ2-1 15 TRBV13 ASSPGLAGAAYNEQF
TRBJ2-1 13 TRBV5-1 ASSLVSGSYNEQF
TRBJ2-5 14 TRBV6-5 ASSSRDRGARETQY
TRBJ1-5 12 TRBV6-5 ASSYRTGNQPQH
TRBJ1-5 15 TRBV28 ASRAPRTKGSNQPQH